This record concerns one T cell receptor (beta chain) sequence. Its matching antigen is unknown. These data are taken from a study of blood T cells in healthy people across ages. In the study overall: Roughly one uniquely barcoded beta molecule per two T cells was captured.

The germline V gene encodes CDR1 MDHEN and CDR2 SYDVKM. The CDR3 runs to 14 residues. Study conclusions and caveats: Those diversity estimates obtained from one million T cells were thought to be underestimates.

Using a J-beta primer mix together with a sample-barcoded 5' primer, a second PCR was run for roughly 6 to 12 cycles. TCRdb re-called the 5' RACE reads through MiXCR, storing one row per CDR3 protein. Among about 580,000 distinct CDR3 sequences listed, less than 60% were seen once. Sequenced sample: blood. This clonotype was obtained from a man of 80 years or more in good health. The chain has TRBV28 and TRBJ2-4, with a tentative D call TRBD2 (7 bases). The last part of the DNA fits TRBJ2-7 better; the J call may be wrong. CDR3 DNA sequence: TGTGCCAGCAGAAAACAGGGAGGGGCCTACGAGCAGTACTTC. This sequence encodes CASRKQGGAYEQYF.